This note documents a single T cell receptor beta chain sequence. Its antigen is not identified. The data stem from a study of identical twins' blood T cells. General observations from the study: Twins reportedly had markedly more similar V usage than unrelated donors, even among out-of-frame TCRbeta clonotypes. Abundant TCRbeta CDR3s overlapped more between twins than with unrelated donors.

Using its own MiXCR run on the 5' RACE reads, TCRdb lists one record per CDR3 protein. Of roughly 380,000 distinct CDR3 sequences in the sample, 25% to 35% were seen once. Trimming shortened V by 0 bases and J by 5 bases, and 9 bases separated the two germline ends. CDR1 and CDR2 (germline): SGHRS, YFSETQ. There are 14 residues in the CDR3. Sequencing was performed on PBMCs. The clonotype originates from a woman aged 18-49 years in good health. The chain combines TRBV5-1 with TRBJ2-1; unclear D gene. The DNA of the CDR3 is TGCGCCAGCAGCTTGGCCGGCTCAGACAATGAGCAGTTCTTC. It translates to CASSLAGSDNEQFF.